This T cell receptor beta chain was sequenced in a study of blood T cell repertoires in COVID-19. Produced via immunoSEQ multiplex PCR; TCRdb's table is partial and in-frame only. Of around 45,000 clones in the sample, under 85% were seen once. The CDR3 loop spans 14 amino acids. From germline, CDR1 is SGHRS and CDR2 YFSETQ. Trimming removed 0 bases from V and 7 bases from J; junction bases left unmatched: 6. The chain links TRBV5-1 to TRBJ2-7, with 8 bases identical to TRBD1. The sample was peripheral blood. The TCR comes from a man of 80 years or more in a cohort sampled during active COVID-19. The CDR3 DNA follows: TGCGCCAGCAGCTTGGATCAGGGGGCTTATGAGCAGTACTTC. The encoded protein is CASSLDQGAYEQYF.